This TCR beta chain stems from a study of control samples from healthy donors and cancer patients. The repertoire was sequenced with immunoSEQ multiplex PCR; TCRdb's copy has only in-frame clones and lacks some. The data contain about 39,000 clones, approximately 82% of them singletons. The CDR3 spans 14 residues. V was clipped by 2 bases and J by 6 bases, with 11 bases between them. The germline V gene has CDR1 LGHDT and CDR2 YNNKEL (reference sequence). This TCR came from a woman aged 60-70 years with lung cancer. The V call is TRBV3-1 (or the pseudogene TRBV3-2), the J call TRBJ1-5; D is uncertain. The sequenced sample was PBMCs. CDR3 nucleotides: TGTGCCAGCAGCCAATCATCGCGGGGTCAGCCCCAGCATTTT. Translated, it gives CASSQSSRGQPQHF.